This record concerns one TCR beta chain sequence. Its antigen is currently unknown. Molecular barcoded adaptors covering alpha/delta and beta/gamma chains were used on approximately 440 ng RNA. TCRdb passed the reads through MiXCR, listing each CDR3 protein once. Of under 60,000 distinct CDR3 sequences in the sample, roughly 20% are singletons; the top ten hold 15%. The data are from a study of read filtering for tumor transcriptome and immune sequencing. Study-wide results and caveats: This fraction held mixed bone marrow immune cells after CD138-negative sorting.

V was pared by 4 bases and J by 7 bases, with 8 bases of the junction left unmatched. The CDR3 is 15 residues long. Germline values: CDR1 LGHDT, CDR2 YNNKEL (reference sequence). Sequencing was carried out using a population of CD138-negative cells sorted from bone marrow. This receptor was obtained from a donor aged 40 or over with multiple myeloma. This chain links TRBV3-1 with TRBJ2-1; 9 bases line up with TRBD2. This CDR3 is CASSPSVAGANEQFF. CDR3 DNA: TGTGCCAGCAGCCCCTCAGTAGCGGGAGCTAATGAGCAGTTCTTC.